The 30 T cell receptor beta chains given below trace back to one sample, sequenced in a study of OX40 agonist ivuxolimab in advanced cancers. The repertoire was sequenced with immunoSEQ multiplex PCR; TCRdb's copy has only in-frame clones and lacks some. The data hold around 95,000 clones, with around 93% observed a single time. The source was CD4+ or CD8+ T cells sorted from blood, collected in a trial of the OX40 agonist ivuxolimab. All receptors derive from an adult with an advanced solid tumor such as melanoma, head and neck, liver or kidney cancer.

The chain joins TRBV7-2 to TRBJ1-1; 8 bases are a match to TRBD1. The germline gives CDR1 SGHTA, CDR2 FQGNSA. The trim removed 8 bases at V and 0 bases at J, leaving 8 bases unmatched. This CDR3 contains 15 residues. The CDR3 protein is CASRPTGVMNTEAFF. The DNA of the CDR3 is TGTGCCAGCCGACCGACAGGGGTTATGAACACTGAAGCTTTCTTT. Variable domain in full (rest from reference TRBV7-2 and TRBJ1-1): GAGVSQSPSNKVTEKGKDVELRCDPISGHTALYWYRQSLGQGLEFLIYFQGNSAPDKSGLPSDRFSAERTGGSVSTLTIQRTQQEDSAVYLCASRPTGVMNTEAFFGQGTRLTVV.

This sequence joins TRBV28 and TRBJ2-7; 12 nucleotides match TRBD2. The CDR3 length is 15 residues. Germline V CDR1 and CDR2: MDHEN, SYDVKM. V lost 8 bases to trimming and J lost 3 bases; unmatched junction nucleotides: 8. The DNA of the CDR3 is TGTGCCAGCGCAACGACTAGCGGGAGCTTCTACGAGCAGTACTTC. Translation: CASATTSGSFYEQYF. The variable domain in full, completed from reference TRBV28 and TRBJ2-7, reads DVKVTQSSRYLVKRTGEKVFLECVQDMDHENMFWYRQDPGLGLRLIYFSYDVKMKEKGDIPEGYSVSREKKERFSLILESASTNQTSMYLCASATTSGSFYEQYFGPGTRLTVT.

This chain's CDR3 is CASSYQGTQNTEAFF. The CDR3 nucleotides are TGTGCCAGCAGTTACCAGGGTACTCAGAACACTGAAGCTTTCTTT. This chain connects TRBV2 to TRBJ1-1; D is perhaps TRBD1 (5 bases). Germline V gene data show CDR1 as SNHLY and CDR2 as FYNNEI. The CDR3 has 15 amino acids. V lost 5 bases, J lost 1 base, and 14 bases lay in between.

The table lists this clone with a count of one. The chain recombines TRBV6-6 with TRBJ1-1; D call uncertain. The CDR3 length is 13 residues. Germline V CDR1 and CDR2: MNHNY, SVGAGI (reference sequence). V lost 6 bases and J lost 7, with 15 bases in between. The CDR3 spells CASRKLQGSEAFF. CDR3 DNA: TGTGCCAGCAGAAAACTCCAAGGGAGTGAAGCTTTCTTT.

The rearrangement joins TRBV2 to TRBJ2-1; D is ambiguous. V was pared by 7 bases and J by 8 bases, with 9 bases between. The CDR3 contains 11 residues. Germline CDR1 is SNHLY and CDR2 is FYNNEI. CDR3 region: CASTRVYEQFF. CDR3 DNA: TGTGCCAGCACCCGGGTCTATGAGCAGTTCTTC.

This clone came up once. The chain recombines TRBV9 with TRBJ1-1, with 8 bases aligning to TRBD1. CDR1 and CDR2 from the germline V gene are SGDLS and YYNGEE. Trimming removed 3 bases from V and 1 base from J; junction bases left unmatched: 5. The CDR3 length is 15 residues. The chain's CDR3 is CASSARDRPNTEAFF. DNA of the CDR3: TGTGCCAGCAGCGCCCGGGACAGGCCGAACACTGAAGCTTTCTTT.

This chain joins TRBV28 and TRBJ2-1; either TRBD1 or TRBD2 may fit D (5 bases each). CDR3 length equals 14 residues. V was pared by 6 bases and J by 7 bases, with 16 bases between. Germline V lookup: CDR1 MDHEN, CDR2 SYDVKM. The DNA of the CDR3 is TGTGCCAGCAGGAGAATTGGGACGGGGAATGAGCAGTTCTTC. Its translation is CASRRIGTGNEQFF.

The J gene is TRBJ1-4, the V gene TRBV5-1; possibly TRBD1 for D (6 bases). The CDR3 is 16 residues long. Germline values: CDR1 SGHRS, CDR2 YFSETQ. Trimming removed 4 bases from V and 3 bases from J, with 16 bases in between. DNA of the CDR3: TGCGCCAGCAGCCGGCAACCAGGGGAGGCTAATGAAAAACTGTTTTTT. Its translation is CASSRQPGEANEKLFF. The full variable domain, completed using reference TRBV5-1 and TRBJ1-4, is KAGVTQTPRYLIKTRGQQVTLSCSPISGHRSVSWYQQTPGQGLQFLFEYFSETQRNKGNFPGRFSGRQFSNSRSEMNVSTLELGDSALYLCASSRQPGEANEKLFFGSGTQLSVL.

The DNA of the CDR3 is TGTGCCAGCTCACCGAAGTCGCAGACCCAGTACTTC. Its protein product is CASSPKSQTQYF. The V and J genes are TRBV18 and TRBJ2-5, with no clear D. With 3 bases removed from V and 6 bases from J, the gap between germline ends came to 8 bases. This CDR3 is built from 12 residues. From germline, CDR1 is KGHSH and CDR2 LQKENI.

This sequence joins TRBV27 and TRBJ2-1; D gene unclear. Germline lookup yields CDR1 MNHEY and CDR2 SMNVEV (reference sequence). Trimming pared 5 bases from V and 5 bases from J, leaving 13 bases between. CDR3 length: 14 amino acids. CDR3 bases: TGTGCCAGCAGTCCTCAGCGAAAAAACAATGAGCAGTTCTTC. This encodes CASSPQRKNNEQFF.

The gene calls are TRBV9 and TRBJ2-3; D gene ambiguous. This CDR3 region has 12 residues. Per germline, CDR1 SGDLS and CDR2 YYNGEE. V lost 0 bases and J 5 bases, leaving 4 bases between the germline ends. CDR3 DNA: TGTGCCAGCAGCGTAGGATTAGATACGCAGTATTTT. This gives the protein CASSVGLDTQYF.

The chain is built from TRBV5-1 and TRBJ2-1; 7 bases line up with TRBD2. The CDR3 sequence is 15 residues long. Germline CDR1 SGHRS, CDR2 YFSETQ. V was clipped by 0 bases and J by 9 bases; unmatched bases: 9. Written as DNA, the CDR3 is TGCGCCAGCAGCTTGGTGGCGGGAGAAGGAAGTGAGCAGTTCTTC. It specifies CASSLVAGEGSEQFF.

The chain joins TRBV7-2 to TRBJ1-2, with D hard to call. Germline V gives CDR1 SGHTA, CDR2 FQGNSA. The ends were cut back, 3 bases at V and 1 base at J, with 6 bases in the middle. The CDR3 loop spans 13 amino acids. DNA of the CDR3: TGTGCCAGCAGCTTTGAATTTAACTATGGCTACACCTTC. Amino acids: CASSFEFNYGYTF.

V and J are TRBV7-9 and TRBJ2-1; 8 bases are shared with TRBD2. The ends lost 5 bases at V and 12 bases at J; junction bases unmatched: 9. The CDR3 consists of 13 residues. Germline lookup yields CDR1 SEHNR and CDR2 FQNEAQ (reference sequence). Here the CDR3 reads CASSPGLAVGQFF. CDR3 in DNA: TGTGCCAGCAGCCCCGGACTAGCAGTCGGGCAGTTCTTC.

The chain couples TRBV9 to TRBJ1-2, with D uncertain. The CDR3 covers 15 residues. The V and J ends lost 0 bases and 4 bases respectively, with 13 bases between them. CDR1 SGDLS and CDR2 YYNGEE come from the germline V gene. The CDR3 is CASSVGADLTYGYTF. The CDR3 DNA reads TGTGCCAGCAGCGTAGGGGCAGATTTGACCTATGGCTACACCTTC.

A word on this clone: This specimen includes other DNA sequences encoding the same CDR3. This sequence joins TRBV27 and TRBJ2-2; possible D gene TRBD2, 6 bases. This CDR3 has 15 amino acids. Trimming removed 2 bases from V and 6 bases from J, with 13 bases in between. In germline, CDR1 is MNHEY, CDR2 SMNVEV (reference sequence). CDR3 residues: CASSLRGTSAGELFF. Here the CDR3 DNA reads TGTGCCAGCAGTTTACGGGGGACGAGCGCCGGGGAGCTGTTTTTT.

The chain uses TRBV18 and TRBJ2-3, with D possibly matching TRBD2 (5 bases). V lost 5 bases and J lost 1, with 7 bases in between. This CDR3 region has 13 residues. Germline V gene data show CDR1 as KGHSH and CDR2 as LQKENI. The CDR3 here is CASSVGGTDTQYF. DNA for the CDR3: TGTGCCAGCTCAGTGGGAGGCACAGATACGCAGTATTTT.

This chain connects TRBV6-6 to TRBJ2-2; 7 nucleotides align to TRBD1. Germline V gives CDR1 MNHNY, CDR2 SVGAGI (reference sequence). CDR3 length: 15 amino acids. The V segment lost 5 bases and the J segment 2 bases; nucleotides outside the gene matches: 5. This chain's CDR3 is CASSPGGHNTGELFF. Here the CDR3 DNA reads TGTGCCAGCAGTCCAGGGGGACATAACACCGGGGAGCTGTTTTTT.

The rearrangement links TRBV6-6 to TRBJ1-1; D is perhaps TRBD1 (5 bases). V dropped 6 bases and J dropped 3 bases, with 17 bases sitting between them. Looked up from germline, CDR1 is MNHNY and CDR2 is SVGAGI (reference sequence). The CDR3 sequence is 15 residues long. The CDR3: CASSNRQKTYTEAFF. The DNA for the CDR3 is TGTGCCAGCAGCAACAGACAGAAAACGTACACTGAAGCTTTCTTT.

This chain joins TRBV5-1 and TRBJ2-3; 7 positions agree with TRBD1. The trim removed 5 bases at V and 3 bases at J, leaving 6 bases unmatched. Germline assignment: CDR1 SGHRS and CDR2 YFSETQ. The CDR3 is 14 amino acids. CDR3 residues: CASRDRSNTDTQYF. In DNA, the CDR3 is TGCGCCAGCAGGGACAGGTCAAATACAGATACGCAGTATTTT.

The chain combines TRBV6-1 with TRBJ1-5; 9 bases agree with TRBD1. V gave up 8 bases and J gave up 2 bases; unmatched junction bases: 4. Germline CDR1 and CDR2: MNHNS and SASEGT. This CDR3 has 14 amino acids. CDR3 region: CASVRDRGNQPQHF. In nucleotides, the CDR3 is TGTGCCAGCGTACGGGACAGGGGCAATCAGCCCCAGCATTTT.

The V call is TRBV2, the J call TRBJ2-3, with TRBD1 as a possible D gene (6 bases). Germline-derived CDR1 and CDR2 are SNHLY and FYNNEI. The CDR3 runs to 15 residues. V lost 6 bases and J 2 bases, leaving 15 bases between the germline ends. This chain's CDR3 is CASRGAGSSTDTQYF. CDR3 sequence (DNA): TGTGCCAGCAGGGGGGCGGGTTCCTCCACAGATACGCAGTATTTT.

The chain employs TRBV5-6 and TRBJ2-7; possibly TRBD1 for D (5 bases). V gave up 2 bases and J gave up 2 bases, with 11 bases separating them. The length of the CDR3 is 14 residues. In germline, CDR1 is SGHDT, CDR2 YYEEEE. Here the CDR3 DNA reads TGTGCCAGCAGCTTTAAGGGGCGGCCCTACGAGCAGTACTTC. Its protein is CASSFKGRPYEQYF.

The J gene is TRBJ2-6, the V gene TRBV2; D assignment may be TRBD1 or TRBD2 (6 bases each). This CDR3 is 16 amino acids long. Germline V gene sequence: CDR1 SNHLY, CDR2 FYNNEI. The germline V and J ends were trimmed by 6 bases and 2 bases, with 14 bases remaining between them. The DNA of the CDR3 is TGTGCCAGCAGCATTACAGGGACTCCTGGGGCCAACGTCCTGACTTTC. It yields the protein CASSITGTPGANVLTF.

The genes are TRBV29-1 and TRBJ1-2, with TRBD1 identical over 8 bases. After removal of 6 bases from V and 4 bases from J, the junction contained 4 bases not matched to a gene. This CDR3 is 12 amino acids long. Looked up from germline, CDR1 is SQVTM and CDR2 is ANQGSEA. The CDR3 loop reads CSVPTGGYGYTF. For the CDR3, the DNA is TGCAGCGTACCAACAGGGGGCTATGGCTACACCTTC.

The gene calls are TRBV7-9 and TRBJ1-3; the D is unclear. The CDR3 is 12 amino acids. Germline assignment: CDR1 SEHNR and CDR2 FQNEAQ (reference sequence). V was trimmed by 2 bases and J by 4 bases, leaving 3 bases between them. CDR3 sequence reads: CASSLYGNTIYF. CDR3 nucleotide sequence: TGTGCCAGCAGCTTATACGGAAACACCATATATTTT.

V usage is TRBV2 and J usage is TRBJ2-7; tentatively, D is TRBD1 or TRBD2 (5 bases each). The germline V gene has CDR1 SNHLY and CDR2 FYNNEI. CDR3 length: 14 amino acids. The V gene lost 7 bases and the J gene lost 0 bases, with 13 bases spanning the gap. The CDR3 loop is CASMREGNSYEQYF. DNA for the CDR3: TGTGCCAGCATGAGAGAGGGGAACTCCTACGAGCAGTACTTC.

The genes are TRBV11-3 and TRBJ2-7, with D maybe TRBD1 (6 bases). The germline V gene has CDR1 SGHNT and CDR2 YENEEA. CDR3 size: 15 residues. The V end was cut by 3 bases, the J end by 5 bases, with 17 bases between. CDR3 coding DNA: TGTGCCAGCAGCTTTACCCTCAGGGGCTCGAACGAGCAGTACTTC. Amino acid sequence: CASSFTLRGSNEQYF.

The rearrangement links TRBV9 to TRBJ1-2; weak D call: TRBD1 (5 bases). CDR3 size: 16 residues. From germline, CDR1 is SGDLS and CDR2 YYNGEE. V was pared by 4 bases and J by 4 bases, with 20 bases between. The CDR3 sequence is CASSLQTGDGFYGYTF. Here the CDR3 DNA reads TGTGCCAGCAGCCTCCAAACCGGGGACGGCTTCTATGGCTACACCTTC.

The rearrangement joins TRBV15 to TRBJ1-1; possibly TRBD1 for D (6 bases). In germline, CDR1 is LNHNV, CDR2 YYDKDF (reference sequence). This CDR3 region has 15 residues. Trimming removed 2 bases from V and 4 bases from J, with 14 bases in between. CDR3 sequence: CATSRPQGMSTEAFF. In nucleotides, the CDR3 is TGTGCCACCAGCAGACCCCAGGGGATGAGCACTGAAGCTTTCTTT.